These T cell receptor beta chains were read from a single sample in a study of T cells in tuberculosis. Repertoires were generated with immunoSEQ multiplex PCR, while TCRdb's copy carries only in-frame clones and drops some. This table has tens of thousands of clones, roughly nine tenths appearing once. Sequencing used PBMCs, obtained at tuberculosis diagnosis. The receptors derive from an adult with tuberculosis. Both conserved end residues are part of each CDR3. Fields, in order: D gene, clone size, V gene, CDR3 length, J gene, CDR3 DNA, CDR3 protein. The D gene is left open where the match is weak. Part of the rows lack a size; the others show once, few, many or a class for expanded clones.

.	.	TRBV27	14	TRBJ1-5	TGTGCCAGCGGGGCAGGGTGGGGAAATCAGCCCCAGCATTTT	CASGAGWGNQPQHF
TRBD2	.	TRBV5-4	14	TRBJ2-1	TGTGCCAGCAGCCCGACGGGACTACGGAATGAGCAGTTCTTC	CASSPTGLRNEQFF
.	.	TRBV6-5	15	TRBJ2-2	TGTGCCAGCAGTCCCGCACGGGGGAACACCGGGGAGCTGTTTTTT	CASSPARGNTGELFF
.	few	TRBV30	14	TRBJ1-2	TGTGCCTGGAGTGTACGCTTGGACGGAGGTGGCTACACCTTC	CAWSVRLDGGGYTF
TRBD1	.	TRBV6-5	14	TRBJ2-7	TGTGCCAGCAATCCCCCAGGGGGTCTTGAGGAGCAGTACTTC	CASNPPGGLEEQYF
TRBD2	.	TRBV2	15	TRBJ2-1	TGTGCCAGCAGTCCGACTAGCGGGATCTACAATGAGCAGTTCTTC	CASSPTSGIYNEQFF
.	.	TRBV29-1	12	TRBJ2-1	TGCAGCTTCGGGGGATCCTACAATGAGCAGTTCTTC	CSFGGSYNEQFF
TRBD2	.	TRBV5-1	16	TRBJ2-1	TGCGCCAGCAGCTTGGGACTAGCGATCTCCTACAATGAGCAGTTCTTC	CASSLGLAISYNEQFF
.	.	TRBV28	14	TRBJ1-5	TGTGCCAGCACCCTGGCAGGGATTGATCAGCCCCAGCATTTT	CASTLAGIDQPQHF
TRBD2	.	TRBV5-4	15	TRBJ2-7	TGTGCCAGCAGCCAAGGACTAGCGGGTACCTACGAGCAGTACTTC	CASSQGLAGTYEQYF
.	once	TRBV7-6	11	TRBJ2-5	TGTGCCAGCAGCCAGCGGGAGACCCAGTACTTC	CASSQRETQYF
.	.	TRBV7-8	13	TRBJ1-5	TGTGCCAGCAGCGCCGGGAGAAATCAGCCCCAGCATTTT	CASSAGRNQPQHF
TRBD1	.	TRBV5-1	14	TRBJ2-1	TGCGCCAGCAGCTTGATAGGACAGGGTAATGAGCAGTTCTTC	CASSLIGQGNEQFF
TRBD1	.	TRBV6-5	14	TRBJ1-4	TGTGCCAGCAGATTGACAGGGACGGGTGAAAAACTGTTTTTT	CASRLTGTGEKLFF
TRBD1	few	TRBV7-9	14	TRBJ1-2	TGTGCCAGCAGCTCCAGGACAGGCCCCTATGGCTACACCTTC	CASSSRTGPYGYTF
.	.	TRBV10-3	14	TRBJ1-1	TGTGCCATCAGTGATTTGGGGGGGAACACTGAAGCTTTCTTT	CAISDLGGNTEAFF
.	.	TRBV5-1	14	TRBJ1-1	TGCGCCACTCGCTTGAGGGACATGAACACTGAAGCTTTCTTT	CATRLRDMNTEAFF
TRBD1	once	TRBV6-4	16	TRBJ2-7	TGTGCCAGCAGTGCCTCAAAGGGGGCGGTCCCCTACGAGCAGTACTTC	CASSASKGAVPYEQYF
TRBD1	.	TRBV30	15	TRBJ2-3	TGTGCCTGGAATACCGGACAGGGGGCGAGAGATACGCAGTATTTT	CAWNTGQGARDTQYF
.	.	TRBV4-3	13	TRBJ2-3	TGCGCCAGCAGCCAAGCCAGCGGAGATACGCAGTATTTT	CASSQASGDTQYF
.	few	TRBV4-2	14	TRBJ1-1	TGTGCCAGCAGCCAAGACGGACAGAACACTGAAGCTTTCTTT	CASSQDGQNTEAFF
TRBD1	few	TRBV29-1	14	TRBJ1-3	TGCAGCGCCGGTCCGGGACAGGGTGGGAACACCATATATTTT	CSAGPGQGGNTIYF
TRBD2	.	TRBV6-5	15	TRBJ2-7	TGTGCCAGCAGCCTCGAGCGGGACCCTTCCTACGAGCAGTACTTC	CASSLERDPSYEQYF
TRBD1	.	TRBV28	16	TRBJ1-2	TGTGCCAGCAGTTCAATACAGGGGGCCTTCCGCTATGGCTACACCTTC	CASSSIQGAFRYGYTF
TRBD2	.	TRBV4-1	18	TRBJ2-1	TGCGCCAGCAGCCAAGATCTAGGGGCGGGGGGAGCCTACAATGAGCAGTTCTTC	CASSQDLGAGGAYNEQFF
.	.	TRBV6-5	14	TRBJ2-5	TGTGCCAGCAGGCTTTGGGGCACGCAAGAGACCCAGTACTTC	CASRLWGTQETQYF
.	.	TRBV6-6	16	TRBJ1-3	TGTGCCAGCAGTTACGCGGACAACCTGAAGAGAAACACCATATATTTT	CASSYADNLKRNTIYF
.	few	TRBV25-1	14	TRBJ1-4	TGTGCCAGCAGTGAAGGTGCGGTTAATGAAAAACTGTTTTTT	CASSEGAVNEKLFF
TRBD1	.	TRBV5-6	14	TRBJ1-6	TGTGCCAGCAGCGGGACAGGGGTATTTTCACCCCTCCACTTT	CASSGTGVFSPLHF
TRBD1	.	TRBV5-4	14	TRBJ1-1	TGTGCCAGCAGCTTCAGGGGGTTGAACACTGAAGCTTTCTTT	CASSFRGLNTEAFF
.	.	TRBV5-1	11	TRBJ1-1	TGCGCCAGCAAAGGAGGGGCGGTGGCTTTCTTT	CASKGGAVAFF
.	.	TRBV19	14	TRBJ2-1	TGTGCCAGTAGTATCCCTAACTCCTACAATGAGCAGTTCTTC	CASSIPNSYNEQFF
TRBD1	.	TRBV16	16	TRBJ2-7	TGTGCCAGCAGCCGGGACAGCCTCGGTGGGGCAGGCGAGCAGTACTTC	CASSRDSLGGAGEQYF
.	.	TRBV29-1	12	TRBJ2-7	TGCAGCGTTGGTGCCGGCTCCTACGAGCAGTACTTC	CSVGAGSYEQYF
TRBD1	few	TRBV7-9	12	TRBJ1-2	TGTGCCAGCAGCCAGGGGGCGAATGGCTACACCTTC	CASSQGANGYTF
.	.	TRBV6-5	14	TRBJ1-1	TGTGCCAGCAGTTATGAGGGAACCCGCACTGAAGCTTTCTTT	CASSYEGTRTEAFF
TRBD2	.	TRBV4-3	17	TRBJ2-3	TGCGCCAGCAGCCAAGATCGAGCGGGGGGTTTGAGAGATACGCAGTATTTT	CASSQDRAGGLRDTQYF
TRBD1	.	TRBV7-3	14	TRBJ1-1	TGTGCCAGCAGCCTTGAACAGGGGAGCACTGAAGCTTTCTTT	CASSLEQGSTEAFF
TRBD2	.	TRBV13	17	TRBJ2-2	TGTGCCAGCAGCTTATGGGCTAGCGGGTCTGGATCCGGGGAGCTGTTTTTT	CASSLWASGSGSGELFF
.	.	TRBV28	13	TRBJ2-7	TGTGCCAGCAGCGGCCGACTAAAATACGAGCAGTACTTC	CASSGRLKYEQYF
.	.	TRBV5-6	16	TRBJ1-5	TGTGCCAGCAGCTTGTGGCGGACAGCTAGCAATCAGCCCCAGCATTTT	CASSLWRTASNQPQHF
.	.	TRBV5-1	14	TRBJ1-1	TGCGCCAGCAGCTTGGCCCAGGCTAAGGCTGAAGCTTTCTTT	CASSLAQAKAEAFF
.	.	TRBV19	13	TRBJ1-3	TGTGCCAGCTGTCCGAGCTCTGGAAACACCATATATTTT	CASCPSSGNTIYF
TRBD1	.	TRBV7-9	14	TRBJ1-4	TGTGCCAGCAGCCACAGGGGAGCTAATGAAAAACTGTTTTTT	CASSHRGANEKLFF
.	.	TRBV9	15	TRBJ1-1	TGTGCCAGCAGCGTAGATGAAGCCTCGGGCACTGAAGCTTTCTTT	CASSVDEASGTEAFF
.	.	TRBV5-1	12	TRBJ2-5	TGCGCCAGCAGGGGGCCTAGGTTGACCCAGTACTTC	CASRGPRLTQYF
.	.	TRBV7-9	14	TRBJ1-2	TGTGCCAGCAGCCCCGGAACCGCGGCCCATGGCTACACCTTC	CASSPGTAAHGYTF
TRBD2	few	TRBV4-1	16	TRBJ2-3	TGCGCCAGCAGCCCCGGGACTAGCGGGGGATCAGATACGCAGTATTTT	CASSPGTSGGSDTQYF
TRBD2	.	TRBV7-2	14	TRBJ2-5	TGTGCCAGCAGCCGGAGCGGGGAACAAGAGACCCAGTACTTC	CASSRSGEQETQYF
.	.	TRBV7-2	15	TRBJ1-1	TGTGCCAGCAGCTTAGCTATTCAGATAAACACTGAAGCTTTCTTT	CASSLAIQINTEAFF
TRBD1	once	TRBV5-1	15	TRBJ1-5	TGCGCCAGCAGCTTACAGGGGGATCGCAATCAGCCCCAGCATTTT	CASSLQGDRNQPQHF